This T cell receptor (beta chain) was observed in a study of blood T cell repertoires in COVID-19. The CDR3 extends over 13 amino acids. The germline V gene encodes CDR1 ENHRY and CDR2 SYGVKD. Between the trimmed V and J ends, which lost 10 bases and 8 bases, there was a span of 18 bases. TCRdb's table, derived via immunoSEQ multiplex PCR, lists solely in-frame clones and lacks some. The table has about 90,000 clones, about 90% seen once. The sequencing input was peripheral blood. V is TRBV10-3 and J is TRBJ2-1, with a tentative D call TRBD1 (5 bases). This TCR was sampled from a male donor with acute or convalescent COVID-19. The CDR3, as DNA: TGTGCCAGCTGTAGGGGAATCGGCTATGAGCAGTTCTTC. The encoded protein is CASCRGIGYEQFF.